This T cell receptor (beta chain) was sequenced during a study of T cell repertoires in cytomegalovirus infection. Study-level points and caveats: Pooled public TCR beta family frequency picked out CMV carriers with the relevant HLA.

TCRdb passed the reads through MiXCR, listing each CDR3 protein once. The table records 650,000 to 900,000 distinct CDR3 sequences, about 29% of them present only once. Remarks on this clonotype: Antigen unknown.

The material sequenced was cultured CD8+ T cells from PBMCs, taken from culture after CMV antigen stimulation. The clonotype comes from a human donor in good health (CMV status not recorded). Some clones in this sample may be carry-over from other donors' samples.

The CDR3, as DNA: TGTGCCAGCAGCCAGACGGCTAGCGGGGTAGCCGGGGAGCTGTTTTTT. Residues: CASSQTASGVAGELFF. The chain combines TRBV7-9 with TRBJ2-2; 9 positions agree with TRBD2. This CDR3 comprises 16 residues. After removal of 5 bases from V and 6 bases from J, the junction contained 10 bases not matched to a gene. Germline lookup yields CDR1 SEHNR and CDR2 FQNEAQ (reference sequence). The full variable domain, completed using reference TRBV7-9 and TRBJ2-2, is DTGVSQNPRHKITKRGQNVTFRCDPISEHNRLYWYRQTLGQGPEFLTYFQNEAQLEKSRLLSDRFSAERPKGSFSTLEIQRTEQGDSAMYLCASSQTASGVAGELFFGEGSRLTVL.